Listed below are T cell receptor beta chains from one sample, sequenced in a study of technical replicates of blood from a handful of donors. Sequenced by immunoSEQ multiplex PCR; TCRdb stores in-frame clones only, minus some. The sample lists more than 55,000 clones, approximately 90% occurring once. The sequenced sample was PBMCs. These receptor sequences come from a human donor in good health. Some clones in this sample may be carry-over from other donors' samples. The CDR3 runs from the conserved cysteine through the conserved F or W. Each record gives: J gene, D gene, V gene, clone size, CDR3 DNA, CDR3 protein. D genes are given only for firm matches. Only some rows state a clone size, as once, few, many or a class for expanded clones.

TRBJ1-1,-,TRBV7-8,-,TGTGCCAGCAGCTTAGATCGCTTGGCGGAGAACACTGAAGCTTTCTTT,CASSLDRLAENTEAFF
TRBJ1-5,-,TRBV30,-,TGTGCCTGGAGTCAGACAGGTTTGAGTCAGCCCCAGCATTTT,CAWSQTGLSQPQHF
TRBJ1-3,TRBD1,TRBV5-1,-,TGCGCCAGCAGCACAGGGGGAGCTGGAAACACCATATATTTT,CASSTGGAGNTIYF
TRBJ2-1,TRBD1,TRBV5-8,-,TGTGCCAGCACCGCCGGGACAGGGGTATACAATGAGCAGTTCTTC,CASTAGTGVYNEQFF
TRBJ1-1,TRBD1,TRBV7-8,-,TGTGCCAGCAGCTTGTATGGGACAGGCTTCATGAACACTGAAGCTTTCTTT,CASSLYGTGFMNTEAFF
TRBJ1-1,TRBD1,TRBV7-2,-,TGTGCCAGCAGTACAGGGGAGGCCACTGAAGCTTTCTTT,CASSTGEATEAFF
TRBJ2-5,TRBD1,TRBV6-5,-,TGTGCCAGCAGTTACGGGACAGGGCAAGAGACCCAGTACTTC,CASSYGTGQETQYF
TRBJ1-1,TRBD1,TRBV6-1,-,TGTGCCAGTGAGACAGGGACGACTGCTTTCTTT,CASETGTTAFF
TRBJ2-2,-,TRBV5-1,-,TGCGCCAGCAGAGCGGACAGTTACACCGGGGAGCTGTTTTTT,CASRADSYTGELFF
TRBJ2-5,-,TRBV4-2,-,TGTGCCAGCAGCCAAGATTCTAGGGAGACCCAGTACTTC,CASSQDSRETQYF
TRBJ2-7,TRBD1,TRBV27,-,TGTGCCAGCAGTTCCCCGACAGGGAGATACTACGAGCAGTACTTC,CASSSPTGRYYEQYF
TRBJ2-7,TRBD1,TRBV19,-,TGTGCCAGTAGGGAAAAGGGACAGGGGCGTTACGAGCAGTACTTC,CASREKGQGRYEQYF
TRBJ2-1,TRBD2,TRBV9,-,TGTGCCAGCAGCGAGGGCCCCGGGACTAGCGTCTATGAGCAGTTCTTC,CASSEGPGTSVYEQFF
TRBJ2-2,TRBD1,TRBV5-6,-,TGTGCCAGCAGGCACAATCAGGGGGTTGCCGGGGAGCTGTTTTTT,CASRHNQGVAGELFF
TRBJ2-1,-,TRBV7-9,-,TGTGCCAGCAGCTCTCTAGCCAAAAATGAGCAGTTCTTC,CASSSLAKNEQFF
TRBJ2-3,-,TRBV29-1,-,TGCAGCGTTGCTTCTTGGCGTCTAGACGAAGATACGCAGTATTTT,CSVASWRLDEDTQYF
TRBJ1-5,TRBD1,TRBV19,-,TGTGCCAGTAGTTTCCAGAGGGGGCTCAGTCAGCCCCAGCATTTT,CASSFQRGLSQPQHF
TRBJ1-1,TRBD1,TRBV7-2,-,TGTGCCAGCAGTTACAACAGGGGGACTGAAGCTTTCTTT,CASSYNRGTEAFF
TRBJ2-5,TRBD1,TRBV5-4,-,TGTGCCAGCAGCTGGGACAGGGGATGGGGAGAGACCCAGTACTTC,CASSWDRGWGETQYF
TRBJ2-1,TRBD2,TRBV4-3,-,TGCGCCAGCAGCCAAGAGCTAGCGGGAGTTTCCTACAATGAGCAGTTCTTC,CASSQELAGVSYNEQFF
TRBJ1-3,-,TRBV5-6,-,TGTGCCAGCAGCGAGTATCGAAGAAACACCATATATTTT,CASSEYRRNTIYF
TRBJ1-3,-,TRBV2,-,TGTGCCAGCAGTGAGGGGGACTACTCTGGAAACACCATATATTTT,CASSEGDYSGNTIYF
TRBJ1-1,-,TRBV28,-,TGTGCCAGCAGTTCGGGACAAACGAACACTGAAGCTTTCTTT,CASSSGQTNTEAFF
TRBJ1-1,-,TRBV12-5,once,TGTGCTAGTGGTTTGGAGGGCAGGGGGAACACTGAAGCTTTCTTT,CASGLEGRGNTEAFF
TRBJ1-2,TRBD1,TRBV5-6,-,TGTGCCAGCAGCAAGGGACAGCGCTATGGCTACACCTTC,CASSKGQRYGYTF
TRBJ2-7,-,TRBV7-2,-,TGTGCCAGCAGCCCAAGGGAGGACGGGCTCTGGGAGCAGTACTTC,CASSPREDGLWEQYF
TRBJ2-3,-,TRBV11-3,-,TGTGCCAGCAGCCCCTCGGAGGGTACGCAGTATTTT,CASSPSEGTQYF
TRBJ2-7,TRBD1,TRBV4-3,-,TGCGCCAGCAGCCAACCCGCGCTAGGGACAGTGAGCTCCTACGAGCAGTACTTC,CASSQPALGTVSSYEQYF
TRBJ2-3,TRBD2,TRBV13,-,TGTGCCAGCAGACTACTAGCGGGGGGATTAACAGATACGCAGTATTTT,CASRLLAGGLTDTQYF
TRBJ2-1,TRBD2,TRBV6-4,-,TGTGCCAGCAGTGACGGGACTAGCGGAAACAATGAGCAGTTCTTC,CASSDGTSGNNEQFF
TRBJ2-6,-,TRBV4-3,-,TGCGCCAGCAGCCAAGCTCGAAGCGGGGCCAACGTCCTGACTTTC,CASSQARSGANVLTF
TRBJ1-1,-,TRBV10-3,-,TGTGCCATCAGTGATAAACAGTCTAATGAAGCTTTCTTT,CAISDKQSNEAFF
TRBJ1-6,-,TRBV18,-,TGTGCCAGCTTACAGGGTATCGGTTCACCCCTCCACTTT,CASLQGIGSPLHF
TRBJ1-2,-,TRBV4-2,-,TGTGCCAGCAGCCAAGTATTGGGGGAGGTGGACTATGGCTACACCTTC,CASSQVLGEVDYGYTF
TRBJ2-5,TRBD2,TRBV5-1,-,TGCGCCAGCAGGGAAGGGACTAAAGAGACCCAGTACTTC,CASREGTKETQYF
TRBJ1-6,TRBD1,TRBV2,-,TGTGCCAGCAGAGCCGGACAGGGCATGGATTCACCCCTCCACTTT,CASRAGQGMDSPLHF
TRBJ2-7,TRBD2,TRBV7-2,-,TGTGCCAGCAGCTTGGCCGGGACTAGTTCAGGCGAGCAGTACTTC,CASSLAGTSSGEQYF
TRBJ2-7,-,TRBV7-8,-,TGTGCCAGCAGCCTCCACCCGGGGCTGGAGGGGGCCGAGCAGTACTTC,CASSLHPGLEGAEQYF
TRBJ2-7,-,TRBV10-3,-,TGTGCCATCAGTGAGCGCGCGGAGACCTACGAGCAGTACTTC,CAISERAETYEQYF
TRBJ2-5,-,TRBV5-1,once,TGCGCCAGCAGCTTGTATAACGGGGTTGAAGAGACCCAGTACTTC,CASSLYNGVEETQYF
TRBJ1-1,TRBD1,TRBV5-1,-,TGCGCCAGCAGCAGGGGACAGGCAGAAGCTTTCTTT,CASSRGQAEAFF
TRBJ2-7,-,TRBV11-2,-,TGTGCCAGCAGGGGGGGTTACGAGCAGTACTTC,CASRGGYEQYF
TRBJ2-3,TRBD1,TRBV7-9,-,TGTGCCAGCAGTTATACACAGGGGGCCGCAGATACGCAGTATTTT,CASSYTQGAADTQYF